The 20 T cell receptor beta chains presented below share a single source sample, sequenced in a study of control samples from healthy donors and cancer patients. Sequencing was performed with immunoSEQ multiplex PCR; in TCRdb, only in-frame clones are kept and a portion is missing. The sample consists of about 92,000 clones, around 82% of them appearing once. Sequenced sample: blood. These receptors all come from a woman between 55 and 75 years old in good health.

The chain has TRBV24-1 and TRBJ1-5, with TRBD1 as a possible D gene (6 bases). Germline assignment: CDR1 KGHDR and CDR2 SFDVKD. The CDR3 totals 12 residues. V lost 12 bases and J 5 bases, leaving 13 bases between the germline ends. CDR3: CAARDNHQPQHF. CDR3 nucleotides: TGTGCCGCCCGGGACAACCATCAGCCCCAGCATTTT.

The V call is TRBV19, the J call TRBJ1-5, with no clear D. CDR1 LNHDA and CDR2 SQIVND come from the germline V gene (reference sequence). The germline V and J ends were trimmed by 4 bases and 6 bases, with 7 bases remaining between them. This CDR3 is built from 12 residues. The CDR3 here is CASSNPPQPQHF. CDR3 DNA sequence: TGTGCCAGTAGTAACCCCCCTCAGCCCCAGCATTTT.

This clone showed up just once. The chain couples TRBV7-2 to TRBJ2-7, with 8 bases fitting TRBD2. The CDR3 totals 15 residues. Germline V CDR1 and CDR2: SGHTA, FQGNSA. The trim removed 5 bases at V and 6 bases at J, leaving 12 bases unmatched. The CDR3 nucleotides read TGTGCCAGCAGCCCCCCAGCTAGCGGGCTCGGCGAGCAGTACTTC. The encoded protein is CASSPPASGLGEQYF.

The V gene is TRBV5-1, the J gene TRBJ2-5; either TRBD1 or TRBD2 may fit D (5 bases each). CDR1 is SGHRS, CDR2 YFSETQ, per germline. The CDR3 sequence is 16 residues long. V lost 1 base, J lost 1 base, and 14 bases lay in between. This CDR3 is CASSLSGYGAQETQYF. The CDR3 DNA is TGCGCCAGCAGCTTGTCGGGATACGGGGCCCAAGAGACCCAGTACTTC. The whole variable domain, filled in from reference TRBV5-1 and TRBJ2-5, reads KAGVTQTPRYLIKTRGQQVTLSCSPISGHRSVSWYQQTPGQGLQFLFEYFSETQRNKGNFPGRFSGRQFSNSRSEMNVSTLELGDSALYLCASSLSGYGAQETQYFGPGTRLLVL.

CDR3 DNA: TGTGCCTCAAACAGGCCGAGCTCCTACAATGAGCAGTTCTTC. Its protein product is CASNRPSSYNEQFF. The rearrangement links TRBV28 to TRBJ2-1, with D possibly being TRBD1 (5 bases). This CDR3 spans 14 amino acids. The V gene lost 11 bases and the J gene lost 0 bases, with 14 bases spanning the gap. Germline V lookup: CDR1 MDHEN, CDR2 SYDVKM.

The V gene is TRBV7-9, the J gene TRBJ2-3; D gene ambiguous. Trimming shortened V by 6 bases and J by 2 bases, and 9 bases separated the two germline ends. CDR3 length: 13 amino acids. Germline V gives CDR1 SEHNR, CDR2 FQNEAQ (reference sequence). CDR3 sequence reads: CASRDLLTDTQYF. CDR3 in DNA: TGTGCCAGCAGAGATCTTCTCACAGATACGCAGTATTTT.

This clone appeared a few times. The chain carries TRBV5-6 and TRBJ1-3, with D hard to call. Between the trimmed V and J ends, which lost 3 bases and 0 bases, there was a span of 13 bases. CDR1 is SGHDT, CDR2 YYEEEE, per germline. CDR3 length: 16 residues. The CDR3 protein is CASSSPLASSGNTIYF. Here the CDR3 DNA reads TGTGCCAGCAGCTCTCCACTCGCCAGCTCTGGAAACACCATATATTTT. The full variable domain, completed using reference TRBV5-6 and TRBJ1-3, is DAGVTQSPTHLIKTRGQQVTLRCSPKSGHDTVSWYQQALGQGPQFIFQYYEEEERQRGNFPDRFSGHQFPNYSSELNVNALLLGDSALYLCASSSPLASSGNTIYFGEGSWLTVV.

The chain is built from TRBV6-2 or TRBV6-3 and TRBJ2-7; TRBD1 matches 9 bases. The CDR3 runs 13 residues. V was clipped by 4 bases and J by 5 bases; unmatched bases: 3. From germline, CDR1 is MNHEY and CDR2 SVGEGT. The CDR3 loop reads CASSFGTGNEQYF. CDR3 sequence (DNA): TGTGCCAGCAGTTTCGGGACAGGGAACGAGCAGTACTTC.

Here the CDR3 DNA reads TGTGCCAGCAGCCAGGGCCCCACCCCCTCAGATACGCAGTATTTT. Protein: CASSQGPTPSDTQYF. This chain uses TRBV3-1 (or the pseudogene TRBV3-2) with TRBJ2-3; D uncertain. The CDR3 length is 15 residues. V shed 3 bases and J shed 4 bases, with 14 bases lying between them. Germline lookup yields CDR1 LGHDT and CDR2 YNNKEL (reference sequence).

The chain links TRBV2 to TRBJ2-1, with D perhaps TRBD2 (6 bases). CDR1 is SNHLY and CDR2 is FYNNEI in the germline V gene. The germline V and J ends were trimmed by 7 bases and 9 bases, with 19 bases remaining between them. There are 14 residues in the CDR3. CDR3 nucleotides: TGTGCCAGCAACCTTGCGGGAAACGTGGGTGAGCAGTTCTTC. Its protein product is CASNLAGNVGEQFF.

The gene calls are TRBV18 and TRBJ1-2; the D is unclear. V was pared by 2 bases and J by 4 bases, with 8 bases between. The V gene's germline CDR1 is KGHSH and CDR2 LQKENI. This CDR3 is built from 13 residues. CDR3 in amino acids: CASSPGMSYGYTF. The CDR3, as DNA: TGTGCCAGCTCACCAGGGATGAGCTATGGCTACACCTTC.

This clone occurred once. The rearrangement links TRBV11-2 to TRBJ1-2, with 10 bases aligning to TRBD1. Trimming removed 6 bases from V and 4 bases from J; junction bases left unmatched: 17. The germline gives CDR1 SGHAT, CDR2 FQNNGV. This CDR3 contains 18 residues. In DNA, the CDR3 is TGTGCCAGCAGAAGCTCGCCGGGACAGGGGATTGGAGGCTATGGCTACACCTTC. It is translated as CASRSSPGQGIGGYGYTF. Full variable domain (missing parts from reference TRBV11-2 and TRBJ1-2): EAGVAQSPRYKIIEKRQSVAFWCNPISGHATLYWYQQILGQGPKLLIQFQNNGVVDDSQLPKDRFSAERLKGVDSTLKIQPAKLEDSAVYLCASRSSPGQGIGGYGYTFGSGTRLTVV.

This chain connects TRBV7-2 to TRBJ1-1; D uncertain. CDR1 is SGHTA and CDR2 is FQGNSA in the germline V gene. The CDR3 has 14 amino acids. Trimming stripped 1 base from V and 3 bases from J, with 9 bases between. Here the CDR3 reads CASSLVPRDTEAFF. DNA of the CDR3: TGTGCCAGCAGCTTAGTCCCAAGGGACACTGAAGCTTTCTTT.

V gene TRBV6-5 combines with J gene TRBJ1-1; D is uncertain. CDR1 and CDR2 (germline): MNHEY, SVGAGI. This CDR3 comprises 14 residues. The V end lost 2 bases, the J end lost 0 bases, and 7 bases lay between the germline ends. The CDR3 DNA reads TGTGCCAGCAGTTACAACATACTGAACACTGAAGCTTTCTTT. As protein: CASSYNILNTEAFF.

The V and J genes are TRBV7-9 and TRBJ1-1; 7 bases map to TRBD1. This CDR3 is built from 14 residues. V dropped 4 bases and J dropped 0; count of bases not matched to a gene: 2. CDR1 is SEHNR, CDR2 FQNEAQ, per germline (reference sequence). The CDR3 DNA reads as TGTGCCAGCAGCTCAGGACAGGTGAACACTGAAGCTTTCTTT. Amino acids: CASSSGQVNTEAFF.

This chain uses TRBV18 with TRBJ2-5; D remains ambiguous. With 3 bases removed from V and 0 bases from J, the gap between germline ends came to 5 bases. Germline CDR1 reads KGHSH; CDR2 reads LQKENI. This CDR3 comprises 13 residues. DNA for the CDR3: TGTGCCAGCTCACCCCCGTACCAAGAGACCCAGTACTTC. Its translation is CASSPPYQETQYF. Using reference TRBV18 and TRBJ2-5 for the parts outside the CDR3, the full variable domain is NAGVMQNPRHLVRRRGQEARLRCSPMKGHSHVYWYRQLPEEGLKFMVYLQKENIIDESGMPKERFSAEFPKEGPSILRIQQVVRGDSAAYFCASSPPYQETQYFGPGTRLLVL.

This chain uses TRBV12-5 with TRBJ2-7; the D is unclear. In germline, CDR1 is LGHNT, CDR2 FRNRAP. The ends were cut back, 1 base at V and 2 bases at J, with 12 bases in the middle. There are 15 residues in the CDR3. The CDR3 bases are TGTGCTAGTGGTTTGGCAAAGGACGGAGCCTACGAGCAGTACTTC. Translating gives CASGLAKDGAYEQYF.

This chain joins TRBV7-7 and TRBJ2-3, with D possibly matching TRBD2 (6 bases). The V and J ends lost 4 bases and 4 bases respectively, with 12 bases between them. The germline V gene encodes CDR1 SSHAT and CDR2 FNYEAQ (reference sequence). The CDR3 is made up of 14 amino acids. CDR3 sequence: CASSSVLAPDTQYF. The CDR3 DNA is TGTGCCAGCAGCTCCGTACTAGCCCCAGATACGCAGTATTTT.

The table lists this clone with a count of one. The chain recombines TRBV5-1 with TRBJ2-1, with D possibly matching TRBD1 (5 bases). Deletions cut 0 bases from V and 3 bases from J, with 10 bases between. This CDR3 has 15 residues. Germline V gene sequence: CDR1 SGHRS, CDR2 YFSETQ. The CDR3 DNA reads TGCGCCAGCAGCTTGGCCGACAGTTTCTACAATGAGCAGTTCTTC. It codes for CASSLADSFYNEQFF. Based on the CDR3 plus reference TRBV5-1 and TRBJ2-1, the full variable domain is KAGVTQTPRYLIKTRGQQVTLSCSPISGHRSVSWYQQTPGQGLQFLFEYFSETQRNKGNFPGRFSGRQFSNSRSEMNVSTLELGDSALYLCASSLADSFYNEQFFGPGTRLTVL.

This sequence joins TRBV18 and TRBJ1-3; perhaps TRBD1 as D (6 bases). The CDR3 consists of 14 residues. The ends were cut back, 6 bases at V and 2 bases at J, with 11 bases in the middle. The germline CDR1 and CDR2 sequences are KGHSH and LQKENI. CDR3 loop: CASSLQGAGNTIYF. For the CDR3, the DNA is TGTGCCAGCTCTTTACAGGGAGCTGGAAACACCATATATTTT.